What follows is one T cell receptor (beta chain) and its context. This clonotype occurred many times. This receptor's antigen is unknown. No base quality information exists; no much larger clone differs at one position. Taken from the germline V gene, the CDR1 and CDR2 loops are SGHVS and FQNEAQ. V was cut back by 0 bases and J by 2 bases, leaving a gap of 5 bases between them. Including cysteine and phenylalanine, the CDR3 has 15 amino acids. Only CDR3 DNA remains: 45 bases, in frame from the first base. Instrument used: Illumina HiSeq 1500. TCRdb passed the public sequencing reads through fastp at Q25 and MiXCR, retaining productive beta sequences. Rows are combined by CDR3 protein, so each entry shows the most common genes and DNA. A total of almost 500,000 distinct CDR3 sequences appear in this sample, about 10% of them only once. The biggest ten clones account for more than 8.5% of the sample. This sample is part of a study of T cell repertoires in cytomegalovirus infection (dated by TCRdb to about 2019). Study-wide context: Donor HLA type was relevant to the analysis, because carriage of CMV infection together with the matching HLA type was indicated by public TCR beta signatures. Beyond this particular receptor, the publication reports: In both this cohort and an independent roughly 330-donor cohort, the cumulative frequency of public TCR beta family members distinguished carriers of CMV infection plus the relevant HLA type. The ex vivo response was dominated by HLA-C-restricted CMV-specific TCR beta clonotypes, and the single most frequent clonotype in two of eight donors was supplied by these HLA-C-restricted clonotypes.

Material: PBMCs. The chain is made from TRBV7-8 and TRBJ2-6, with an unclear D gene assignment. The receptor was derived from a human donor in good health (CMV status not recorded). Some clones in this sample may be carry-over from other donors' samples. The CDR3 amino acid sequence is: CASSLAPAGANVLTF. The DNA sequence is given as TGTGCCAGCAGCTTAGCGCCGGCTGGGGCCAACGTCCTGACTTTC.